Listed below are T cell receptor beta chains from one sample, sequenced in a study of blood T cell repertoires in COVID-19. The method was immunoSEQ multiplex PCR; TCRdb's version includes in-frame clones alone and lacks a portion of them. Of 290,000 or so clones listed, 80% to 95% are singletons. Material: PBMCs or T cells enriched from blood (not recorded which). All receptors derive from a woman aged 25 to 39 who had recovered from COVID-19. Both conserved end residues are part of each CDR3. A D gene is named only where the DNA matches it firmly. Only part of the rows carry a size: once, few, many, or a class if the clone is expanded.

V: TRBV18; D: TRBD1; J: TRBJ1-2; size: -; CDR3: CASSALQGAEGYTF; DNA: TGTGCCAGCTCGGCATTGCAGGGGGCTGAGGGCTACACCTTC
V: TRBV27; D: TRBD1; J: TRBJ2-7; size: -; CDR3: CASSPTSTGVNEQYF; DNA: TGTGCCAGCAGTCCAACCTCGACAGGGGTAAACGAGCAGTACTTC
V: TRBV2; D: -; J: TRBJ1-6; size: few; CDR3: CANSRVRGSNNSPLHF; DNA: TGTGCCAACTCACGGGTCCGGGGTAGTAATAATTCACCCCTCCACTTT
V: TRBV5-5; D: TRBD2; J: TRBJ2-3; size: -; CDR3: CASSSTIGLAGDTDTQYF; DNA: TGTGCCAGCAGCTCCACTATCGGACTAGCGGGCGACACAGATACGCAGTATTTT
V: TRBV27; D: -; J: TRBJ2-1; size: -; CDR3: CATNRGDYNEQFF; DNA: TGTGCCACCAACCGGGGAGACTACAATGAGCAGTTCTTC
V: TRBV28; D: -; J: TRBJ1-2; size: -; CDR3: CASSGPADPRLGYTF; DNA: TGTGCCAGCAGTGGGCCTGCCGACCCTCGTTTAGGCTACACCTTC
V: TRBV7-3; D: TRBD2; J: TRBJ2-7; size: -; CDR3: CASSLTRTSGYEQYF; DNA: TGTGCCAGCAGCTTAACGCGAACTAGCGGCTACGAGCAGTACTTC
V: TRBV9; D: -; J: TRBJ2-5; size: -; CDR3: CASSVGVGNQETQYF; DNA: TGTGCCAGCAGCGTAGGGGTCGGGAATCAAGAGACCCAGTACTTC
V: TRBV10-3; D: -; J: TRBJ2-1; size: -; CDR3: CAINGGLNEQFF; DNA: TGTGCCATCAATGGCGGCCTTAATGAGCAGTTCTTC
V: TRBV5-1; D: TRBD2; J: TRBJ2-1; size: -; CDR3: CASSPTSGMVNEQFF; DNA: TGCGCCAGCAGCCCGACTAGCGGGATGGTTAATGAGCAGTTCTTC
V: TRBV7-3; D: -; J: TRBJ1-5; size: -; CDR3: CASSLRGGQPQHF; DNA: TGTGCCAGCAGCTTACGAGGGGGACAGCCCCAGCATTTT
V: TRBV9; D: -; J: TRBJ2-1; size: -; CDR3: CASSVDLAEYNEQFF; DNA: TGTGCCAGCAGCGTAGATTTAGCGGAGTACAATGAGCAGTTCTTC
V: TRBV5-4; D: TRBD1; J: TRBJ2-5; size: -; CDR3: CASSLGQGDETQYF; DNA: TGTGCCAGCAGCCTGGGACAGGGAGACGAGACCCAGTACTTC
V: TRBV2; D: -; J: TRBJ2-2; size: -; CDR3: CASSETFNTGELFF; DNA: TGTGCCAGCAGTGAGACATTTAACACCGGGGAGCTGTTTTTT
V: TRBV5-1; D: -; J: TRBJ1-5; size: -; CDR3: CASSPLGGNYSNQPQHF; DNA: TGCGCCAGCAGCCCCCTCGGGGGGAACTATAGCAATCAGCCCCAGCATTTT
V: TRBV28; D: -; J: TRBJ1-1; size: -; CDR3: CASSIAQQGQAFF; DNA: TGTGCCAGCAGCATAGCGCAACAGGGACAAGCTTTCTTT
V: TRBV5-5; D: -; J: TRBJ1-4; size: few; CDR3: CASSLVRVGGEKLFF; DNA: TGTGCCAGCAGCTTGGTCCGGGTTGGTGGAGAAAAACTGTTTTTT
V: TRBV7-2; D: -; J: TRBJ2-7; size: -; CDR3: CASSLRGGKSYEQYF; DNA: TGTGCCAGCAGCTTAAGGGGCGGGAAGTCCTACGAGCAGTACTTC
V: TRBV24-1; D: TRBD1; J: TRBJ1-1; size: -; CDR3: CATSDGTVNTEAFF; DNA: TGTGCCACCAGTGACGGGACAGTGAACACTGAAGCTTTCTTT
V: TRBV6-1; D: TRBD1; J: TRBJ1-1; size: -; CDR3: CASSERAGAGGTEAFF; DNA: TGTGCCAGCAGTGAAAGAGCAGGGGCAGGGGGCACTGAAGCTTTCTTT
V: TRBV19; D: -; J: TRBJ1-5; size: -; CDR3: CASSPQREQPQHF; DNA: TGTGCCAGTAGTCCTCAGAGGGAACAGCCCCAGCATTTT
V: TRBV5-4; D: TRBD1; J: TRBJ2-1; size: -; CDR3: CASSRGQDNEQFF; DNA: TGTGCCAGCAGCAGGGGACAGGACAATGAGCAGTTCTTC
V: TRBV6-5; D: -; J: TRBJ1-1; size: -; CDR3: CASSSRGRNTEAFF; DNA: TGTGCCAGCAGTTCACGGGGGAGGAACACTGAAGCTTTCTTT
V: TRBV10-1; D: TRBD2; J: TRBJ2-7; size: few; CDR3: CASSESGSAGGKDEQYF; DNA: TGCGCCAGCAGTGAGTCGGGGTCTGCGGGAGGCAAAGACGAGCAGTACTTC
V: TRBV4-1; D: -; J: TRBJ1-4; size: -; CDR3: CASSNSQGDEKLFF; DNA: TGCGCCAGCAGCAACTCACAAGGGGATGAAAAACTGTTTTTT
V: TRBV14; D: TRBD2; J: TRBJ2-5; size: -; CDR3: CASSHGTSDEETQYF; DNA: TGTGCCAGCAGCCACGGGACTAGCGATGAGGAGACCCAGTACTTC
V: TRBV30; D: -; J: TRBJ1-4; size: few; CDR3: CAWSSGANGEKLFF; DNA: TGTGCCTGGAGTTCTGGGGCCAACGGTGAAAAACTGTTTTTT
V: TRBV9; D: -; J: TRBJ2-2; size: -; CDR3: CASSEPGSAGELFF; DNA: TGTGCCAGCAGCGAGCCCGGGTCTGCCGGGGAGCTGTTTTTT
V: TRBV19; D: -; J: TRBJ1-1; size: -; CDR3: CASSLNGVAEAFF; DNA: TGTGCCAGTAGCCTAAACGGGGTGGCTGAAGCTTTCTTT
V: TRBV6-5; D: TRBD1; J: TRBJ2-7; size: -; CDR3: CASTNRDRVYEQYF; DNA: TGTGCCAGCACCAACCGGGACAGGGTCTACGAGCAGTACTTC
V: TRBV5-1; D: -; J: TRBJ1-1; size: -; CDR3: CASSLARNTEAFF; DNA: TGCGCCAGCAGCTTGGCCAGGAACACTGAAGCTTTCTTT
V: TRBV7-3; D: -; J: TRBJ1-3; size: -; CDR3: CASSRHETGTVGNTIYF; DNA: TGTGCCAGCAGCCGCCATGAGACAGGTACGGTTGGAAACACCATATATTTT
V: TRBV29-1; D: TRBD1; J: TRBJ1-2; size: -; CDR3: CSAWGGQGAYGYTF; DNA: TGCAGCGCCTGGGGGGGACAGGGGGCCTATGGCTACACCTTC
V: TRBV29-1; D: -; J: TRBJ2-2; size: -; CDR3: CSVNIPSGTGELFF; DNA: TGCAGCGTGAACATTCCATCCGGGACCGGGGAGCTGTTTTTT
V: TRBV28; D: TRBD2; J: TRBJ2-3; size: -; CDR3: CASSHGLAGVKFWTDTQYF; DNA: TGTGCCAGCAGTCACGGACTAGCGGGAGTTAAGTTTTGGACAGATACGCAGTATTTT